This T cell receptor (beta chain) was observed in a study of blood T cell repertoires in COVID-19. Study-level information: Collection of acute and convalescent COVID-19 samples took place in the United States, Italy and Spain. T cells, B-cell-depleted T cells, or PBMCs supplied cDNA or gDNA.

Patients at the Seattle site were enrolled during active infection and followed longitudinally. The CDR3 has 17 amino acids. Trimming pared 5 bases from V and 0 bases from J, leaving 20 bases between. The germline CDR1 and CDR2 sequences are SGHAT and FQNNGV. The authors' processing: Reference gene primer amplification gave estimated nucleated cell counts. Some clones are missing from TCRdb's copy, which holds only in-frame ones; the method was immunoSEQ multiplex PCR. D and trimming were read from the DNA, whereas the V and J calls and clone size are those reported in that table. Of 300,000 to 400,000 clones in the sample, about 89% were seen once.

V usage is TRBV11-2 and J usage is TRBJ2-7; the D gene is possibly TRBD2 (6 bases). The sample taken for sequencing was peripheral blood. The sequence was collected from a woman between 50 and 59 years old with COVID-19, enrolled during active disease. CDR3 in DNA: TGTGCCAGCAGCCTTACCCAAGGAGGGATTAGCTCCTACGAGCAGTACTTC. It encodes CASSLTQGGISSYEQYF.